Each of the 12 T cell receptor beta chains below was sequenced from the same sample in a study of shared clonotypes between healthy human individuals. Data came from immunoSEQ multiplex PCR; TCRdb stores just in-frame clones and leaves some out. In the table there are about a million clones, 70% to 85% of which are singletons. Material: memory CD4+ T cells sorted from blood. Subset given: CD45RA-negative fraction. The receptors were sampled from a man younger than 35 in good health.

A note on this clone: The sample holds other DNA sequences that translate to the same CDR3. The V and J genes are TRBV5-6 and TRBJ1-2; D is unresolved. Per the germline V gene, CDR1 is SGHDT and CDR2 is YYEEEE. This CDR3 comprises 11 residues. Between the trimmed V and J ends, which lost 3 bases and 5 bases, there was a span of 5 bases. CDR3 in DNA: TGTGCCAGCAGCTCAAAATATGGCTACACCTTC. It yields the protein CASSSKYGYTF. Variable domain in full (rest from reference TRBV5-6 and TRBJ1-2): DAGVTQSPTHLIKTRGQQVTLRCSPKSGHDTVSWYQQALGQGPQFIFQYYEEEERQRGNFPDRFSGHQFPNYSSELNVNALLLGDSALYLCASSSKYGYTFGSGTRLTVV.

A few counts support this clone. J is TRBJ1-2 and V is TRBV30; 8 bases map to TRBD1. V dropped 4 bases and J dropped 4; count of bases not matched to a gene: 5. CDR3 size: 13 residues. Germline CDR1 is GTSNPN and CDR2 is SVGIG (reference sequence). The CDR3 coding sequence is TGTGCCTGGACCCCAGGGGGCAGCTATGGCTACACCTTC. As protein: CAWTPGGSYGYTF. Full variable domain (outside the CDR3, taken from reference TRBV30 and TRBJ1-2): SQTIHQWPATLVQPVGSPLSLECTVEGTSNPNLYWYRQAAGRGLQLLFYSVGIGQISSEVPQNLSASRPQDRQFILSSKKLLLSDSGFYLCAWTPGGSYGYTFGSGTRLTVV.

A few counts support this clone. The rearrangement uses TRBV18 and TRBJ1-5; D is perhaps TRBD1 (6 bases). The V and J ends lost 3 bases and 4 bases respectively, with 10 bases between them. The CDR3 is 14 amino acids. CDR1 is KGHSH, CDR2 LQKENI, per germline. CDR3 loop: CASSPTGPNQPQHF. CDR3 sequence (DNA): TGTGCCAGCTCACCGACAGGCCCTAATCAGCCCCAGCATTTT.

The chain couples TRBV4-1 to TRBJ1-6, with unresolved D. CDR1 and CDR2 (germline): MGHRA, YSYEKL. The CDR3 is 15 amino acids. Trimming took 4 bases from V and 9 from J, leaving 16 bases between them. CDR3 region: CASSLVQVLSSPLHF. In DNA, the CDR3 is TGCGCCAGCAGCCTAGTCCAGGTACTGAGTTCACCCCTCCACTTT.

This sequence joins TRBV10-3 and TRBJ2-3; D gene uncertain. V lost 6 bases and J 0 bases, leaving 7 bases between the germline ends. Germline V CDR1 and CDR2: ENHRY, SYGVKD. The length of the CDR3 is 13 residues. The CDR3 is CAIRLDSTDTQYF. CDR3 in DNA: TGTGCCATCAGGTTAGACAGCACAGATACGCAGTATTTT.

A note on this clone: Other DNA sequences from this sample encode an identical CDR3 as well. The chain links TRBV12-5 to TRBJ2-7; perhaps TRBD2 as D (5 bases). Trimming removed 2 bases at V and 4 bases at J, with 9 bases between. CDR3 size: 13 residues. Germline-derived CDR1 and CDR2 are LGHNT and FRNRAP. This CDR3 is CASGLPPGYEQYF. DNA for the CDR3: TGTGCTAGTGGTTTGCCCCCGGGATACGAGCAGTACTTC.

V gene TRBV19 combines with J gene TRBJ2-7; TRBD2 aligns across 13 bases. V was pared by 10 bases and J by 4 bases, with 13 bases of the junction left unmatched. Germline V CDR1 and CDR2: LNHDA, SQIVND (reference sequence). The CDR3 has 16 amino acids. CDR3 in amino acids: CATSGTSGKGPYEQYF. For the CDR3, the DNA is TGTGCCACTTCCGGGACTAGCGGGAAAGGGCCTTACGAGCAGTACTTC. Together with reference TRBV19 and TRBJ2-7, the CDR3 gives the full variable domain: DGGITQSPKYLFRKEGQNVTLSCEQNLNHDAMYWYRQDPGQGLRLIYYSQIVNDFQKGDIAEGYSVSREKKESFPLTVTSAQKNPTAFYLCATSGTSGKGPYEQYFGPGTRLTVT.

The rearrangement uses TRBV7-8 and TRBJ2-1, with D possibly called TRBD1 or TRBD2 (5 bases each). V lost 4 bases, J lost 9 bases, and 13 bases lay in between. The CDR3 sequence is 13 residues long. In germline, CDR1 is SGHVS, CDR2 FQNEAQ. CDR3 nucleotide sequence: TGTGCCAGCAGCTGGGACGGGAAGGGTGAGCAGTTCTTC. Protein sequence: CASSWDGKGEQFF.

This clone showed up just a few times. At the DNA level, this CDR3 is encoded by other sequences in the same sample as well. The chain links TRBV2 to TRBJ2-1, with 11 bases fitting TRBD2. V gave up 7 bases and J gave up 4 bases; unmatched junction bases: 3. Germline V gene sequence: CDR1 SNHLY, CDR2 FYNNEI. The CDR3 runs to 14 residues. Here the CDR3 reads CASKGTSGYNEQFF. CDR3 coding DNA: TGTGCCAGCAAAGGGACTAGCGGTTACAATGAGCAGTTCTTC.

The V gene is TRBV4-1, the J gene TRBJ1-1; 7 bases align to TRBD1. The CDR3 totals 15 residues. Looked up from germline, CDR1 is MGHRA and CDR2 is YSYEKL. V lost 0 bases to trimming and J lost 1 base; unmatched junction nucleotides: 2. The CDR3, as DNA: TGCGCCAGCAGCCAAGATCGGACAGGGAACACTGAAGCTTTCTTT. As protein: CASSQDRTGNTEAFF.

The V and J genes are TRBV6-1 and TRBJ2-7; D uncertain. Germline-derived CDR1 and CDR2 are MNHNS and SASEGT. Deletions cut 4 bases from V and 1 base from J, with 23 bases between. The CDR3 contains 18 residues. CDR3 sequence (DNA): TGTGCCAGCAGTGGTCCGGGCAGAACTACCATGGGTTCCTACGAGCAGTACTTC. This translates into CASSGPGRTTMGSYEQYF.

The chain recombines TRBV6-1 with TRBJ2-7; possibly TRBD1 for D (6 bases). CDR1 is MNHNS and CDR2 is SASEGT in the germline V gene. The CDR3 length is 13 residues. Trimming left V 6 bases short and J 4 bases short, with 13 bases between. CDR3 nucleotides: TGTGCCAGCAGGTCAGGGGTTCCTTACGAGCAGTACTTC. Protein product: CASRSGVPYEQYF.